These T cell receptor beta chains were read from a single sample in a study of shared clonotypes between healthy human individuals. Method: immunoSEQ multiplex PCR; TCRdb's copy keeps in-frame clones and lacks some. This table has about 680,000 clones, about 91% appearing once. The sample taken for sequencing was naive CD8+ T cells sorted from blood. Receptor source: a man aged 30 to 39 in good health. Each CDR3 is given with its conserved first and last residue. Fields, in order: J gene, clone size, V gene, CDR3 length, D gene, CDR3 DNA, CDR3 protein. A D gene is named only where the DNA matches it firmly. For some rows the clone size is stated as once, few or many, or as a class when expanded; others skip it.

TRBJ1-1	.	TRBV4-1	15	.	TGCGCCAGCAGCCATAGGGCCTCTAGGAACACTGAAGCTTTCTTT	CASSHRASRNTEAFF
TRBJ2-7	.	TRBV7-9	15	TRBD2	TGTGCCAGCAGCTGGGGGGCTAGCGGGAACTACGAGCAGTACTTC	CASSWGASGNYEQYF
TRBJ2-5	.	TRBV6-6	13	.	TGTGCCAGCAGTTATGTGGCCAGAGAGACCCAGTACTTC	CASSYVARETQYF
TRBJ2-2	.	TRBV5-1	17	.	TGCGCCAGCAGCTTGGTACCGAGACAATCGAACACCGGGGAGCTGTTTTTT	CASSLVPRQSNTGELFF
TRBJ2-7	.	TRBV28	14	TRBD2	TGTGCCAGCAGTTTATTAGGGACTAGCTACGAGCAGTACTTC	CASSLLGTSYEQYF
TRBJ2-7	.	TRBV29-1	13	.	TGCAGCGTTGGGGGTCTTCAGGGCTACGAGCAGTACTTC	CSVGGLQGYEQYF
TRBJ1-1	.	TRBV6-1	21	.	TGTGCCAGCAGTGAAGCGCTGGCGAGGTGGGCACCGGCACCCGAGAACACTGAAGCTTTCTTT	CASSEALARWAPAPENTEAFF
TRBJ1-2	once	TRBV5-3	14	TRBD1	TGTGCCCCTCAGACGGGACAGGGGGGATATGGCTACACCTTC	CAPQTGQGGYGYTF
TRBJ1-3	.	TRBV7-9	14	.	TGTGCCAGCAGCCACAGCAACATAAGAAACACCATATATTTT	CASSHSNIRNTIYF
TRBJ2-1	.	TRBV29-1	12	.	TGCAGCGTTGGGGGATACTACAATGAGCAGTTCTTC	CSVGGYYNEQFF
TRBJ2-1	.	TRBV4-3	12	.	TGCGCCAGCAGCCACGAACCGAATGAGCAGTTCTTC	CASSHEPNEQFF
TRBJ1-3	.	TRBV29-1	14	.	TGCAGCGTTGGTGGGGGACCCTCTGGAAACACCATATATTTT	CSVGGGPSGNTIYF
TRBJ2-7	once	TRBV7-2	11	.	TGTGCCAGCAGCTTTATGAACGAGCAGTACTTC	CASSFMNEQYF
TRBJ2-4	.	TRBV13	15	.	TGTGCCAGCAGCTTAGGCCAGGGGCGGGGTGTCATTCAGTACTTC	CASSLGQGRGVIQYF
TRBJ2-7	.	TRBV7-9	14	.	TGTGCCAGTGAAGGGCAGGGAACTTCCTACGAGCAGTACTTC	CASEGQGTSYEQYF
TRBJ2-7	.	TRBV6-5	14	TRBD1	TGTGCCAGCAGTCCTGGGACAGTCACCTACGAGCAGTACTTC	CASSPGTVTYEQYF
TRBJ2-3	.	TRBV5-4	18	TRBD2	TGTGCCAGCAGCTCGTTTTACCCAGTAGCGGGTGACACAGATACGCAGTATTTT	CASSSFYPVAGDTDTQYF
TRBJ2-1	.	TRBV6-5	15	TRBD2	TGTGCCAGCAGCCGAAGCGGGAACGCCTACAATGAGCAGTTCTTC	CASSRSGNAYNEQFF
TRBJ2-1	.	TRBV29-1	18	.	TGCAGCGTTGAAGGGTGGGTGACCGGGGCTAGCCGAGACAATGAGCAGTTCTTC	CSVEGWVTGASRDNEQFF
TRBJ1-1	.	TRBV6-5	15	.	TGTGCCAGCAGTGACTCCTTGGGCATGAACACTGAAGCTTTCTTT	CASSDSLGMNTEAFF
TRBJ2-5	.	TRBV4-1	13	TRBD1	TGCGCCAGCAGCTACCGGACAGGAGAGACCCAGTACTTC	CASSYRTGETQYF
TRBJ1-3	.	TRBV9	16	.	TGTGCCAGCAGCGTAGAAGGGGAACTCTCTGGAAACACCATATATTTT	CASSVEGELSGNTIYF
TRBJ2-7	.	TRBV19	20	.	TGTGCCAGTAGTATACAACCGGGACAAGCACGGGTTGGTGGCTTGGGGGAGGCGGACTTC	CASSIQPGQARVGGLGEADF
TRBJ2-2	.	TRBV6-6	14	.	TGTGCCAGCAGTCCCCGCGGGGCCACCGGGGAGCTGTTTTTT	CASSPRGATGELFF
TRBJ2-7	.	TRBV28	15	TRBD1	TGTGCCAGCAGTTTAAGGGGGACAGGGTACTACGAGCAGTACTTC	CASSLRGTGYYEQYF
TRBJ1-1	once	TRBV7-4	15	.	TGTGCCAGCAGCTCAATAAGACAGATGAACACCGAAGCTTTCTTT	CASSSIRQMNTEAFF
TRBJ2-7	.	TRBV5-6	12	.	TGTGCCAGCAGCTTGACAGATTACGAGCAGTACTTC	CASSLTDYEQYF